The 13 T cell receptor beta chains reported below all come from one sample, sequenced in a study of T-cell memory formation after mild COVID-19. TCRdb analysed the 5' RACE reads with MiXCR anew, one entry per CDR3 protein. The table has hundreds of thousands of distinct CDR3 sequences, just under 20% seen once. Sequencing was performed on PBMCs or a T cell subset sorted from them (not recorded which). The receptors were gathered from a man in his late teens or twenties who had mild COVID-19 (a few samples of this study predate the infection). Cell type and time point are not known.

The DNA of the CDR3 is TGTGCCAGCAGCTTAGATCTGGGACTTCAAGAGACCCAGTACTTC. This encodes CASSLDLGLQETQYF. The V gene is TRBV11-2, the J gene TRBJ2-5; TRBD2 might be the D (6 bases). Trimming removed 0 bases from V and 2 bases from J, with 10 bases in between. CDR1 is SGHAT, CDR2 FQNNGV, per germline. CDR3 length equals 15 residues.

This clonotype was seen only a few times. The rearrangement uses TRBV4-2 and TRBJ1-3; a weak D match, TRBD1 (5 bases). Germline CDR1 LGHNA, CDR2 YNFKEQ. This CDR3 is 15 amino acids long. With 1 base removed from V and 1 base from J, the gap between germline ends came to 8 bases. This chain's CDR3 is CASSQAGGSGNTIYF. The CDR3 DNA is TGTGCCAGCAGCCAAGCTGGGGGATCTGGAAACACCATATATTTT.

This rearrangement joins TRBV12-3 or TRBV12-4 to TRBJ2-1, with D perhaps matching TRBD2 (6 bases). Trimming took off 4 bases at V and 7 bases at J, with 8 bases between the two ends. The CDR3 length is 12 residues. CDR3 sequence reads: CASSWGRNEQFF. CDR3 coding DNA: TGTGCCAGCAGTTGGGGGAGGAATGAGCAGTTCTTC.

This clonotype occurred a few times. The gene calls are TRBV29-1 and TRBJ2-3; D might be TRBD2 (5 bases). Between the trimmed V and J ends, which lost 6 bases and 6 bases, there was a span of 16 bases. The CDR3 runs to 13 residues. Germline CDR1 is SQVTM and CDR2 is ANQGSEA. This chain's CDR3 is CSVAPGKVDTQYF. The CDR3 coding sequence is TGCAGCGTCGCCCCCGGGAAAGTTGATACGCAGTATTTT.

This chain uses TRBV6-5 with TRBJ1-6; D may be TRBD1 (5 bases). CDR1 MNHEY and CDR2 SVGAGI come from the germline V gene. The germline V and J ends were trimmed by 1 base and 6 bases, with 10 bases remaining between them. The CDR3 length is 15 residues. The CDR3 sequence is CASSYFQGGNSPLHF. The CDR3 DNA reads TGTGCCAGCAGTTACTTCCAGGGCGGTAATTCACCCCTCCACTTT.

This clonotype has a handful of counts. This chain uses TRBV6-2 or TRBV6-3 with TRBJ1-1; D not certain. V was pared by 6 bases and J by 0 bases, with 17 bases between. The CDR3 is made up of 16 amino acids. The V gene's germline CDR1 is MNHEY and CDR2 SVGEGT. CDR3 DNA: TGTGCCAGCAGCCTCACCCGTCACGGGATGAACACTGAAGCTTTCTTT. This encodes CASSLTRHGMNTEAFF.

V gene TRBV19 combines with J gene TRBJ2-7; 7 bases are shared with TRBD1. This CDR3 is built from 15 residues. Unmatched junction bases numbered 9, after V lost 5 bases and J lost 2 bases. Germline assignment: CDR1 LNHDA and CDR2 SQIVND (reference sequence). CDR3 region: CASSVTWDSPYEQYF. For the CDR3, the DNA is TGTGCCAGTAGTGTGACGTGGGACAGCCCCTACGAGCAGTACTTC.

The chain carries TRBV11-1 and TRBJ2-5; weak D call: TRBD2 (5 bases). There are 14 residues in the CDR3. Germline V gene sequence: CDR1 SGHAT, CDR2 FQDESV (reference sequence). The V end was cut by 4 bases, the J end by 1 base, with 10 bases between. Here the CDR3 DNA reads TGTGCCAGCAGCTCTCTAGAGGGCCAAGAGACCCAGTACTTC. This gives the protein CASSSLEGQETQYF.

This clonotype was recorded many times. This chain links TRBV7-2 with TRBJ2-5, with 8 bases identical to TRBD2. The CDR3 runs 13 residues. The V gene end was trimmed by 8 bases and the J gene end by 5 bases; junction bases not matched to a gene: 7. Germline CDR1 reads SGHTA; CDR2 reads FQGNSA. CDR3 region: CASSNGGVETQYF. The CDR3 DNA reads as TGTGCCAGCTCGAACGGGGGGGTGGAGACCCAGTACTTC.

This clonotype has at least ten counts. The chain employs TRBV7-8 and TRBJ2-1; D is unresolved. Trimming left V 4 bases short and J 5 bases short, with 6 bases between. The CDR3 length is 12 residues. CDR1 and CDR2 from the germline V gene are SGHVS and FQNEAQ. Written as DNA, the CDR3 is TGTGCCAGCAGCTCCTTTAACAATGAGCAGTTCTTC. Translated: CASSSFNNEQFF.

DNA of the CDR3: TGTGCCAGCAGCTTAGGGCTAGCGGGGGGAGAAGATACGCAGTATTTT. It encodes CASSLGLAGGEDTQYF. The chain recombines TRBV7-6 with TRBJ2-3; 11 bases line up with TRBD2. The germline gives CDR1 SGHVS, CDR2 FNYEAQ. The CDR3 loop spans 16 amino acids. V dropped 1 base and J dropped 5; count of bases not matched to a gene: 5.

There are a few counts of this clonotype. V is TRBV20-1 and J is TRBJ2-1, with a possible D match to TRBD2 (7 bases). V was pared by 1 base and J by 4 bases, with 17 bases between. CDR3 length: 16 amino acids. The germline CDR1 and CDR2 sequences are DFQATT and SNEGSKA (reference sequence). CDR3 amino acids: CSARVRGPTSYNEQFF. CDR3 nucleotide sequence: TGCAGTGCTAGAGTGCGGGGGCCCACTTCTTACAATGAGCAGTTCTTC.

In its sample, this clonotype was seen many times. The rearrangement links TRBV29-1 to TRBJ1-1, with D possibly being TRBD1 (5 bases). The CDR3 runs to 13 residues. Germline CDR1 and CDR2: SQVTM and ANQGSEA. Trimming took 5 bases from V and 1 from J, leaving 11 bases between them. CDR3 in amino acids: CSVRKQENTEAFF. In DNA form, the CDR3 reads TGCAGCGTTCGTAAACAGGAGAACACTGAAGCTTTCTTT.